This T cell receptor (beta chain) derives from a study of cytomegalovirus exposure and HLA in healthy donors. Findings and caveats of the study: Rare TCR sequences predominated, though certain public TCRs were found in many donors.

With respect to this clone: No antigen is known for it.

From the roughly 120-subject validation cohort, which was separate from the roughly 620-subject first cohort, the donors were drawn. V lost 2 bases, J lost 6 bases, and 8 bases lay in between. Germline V gene sequence: CDR1 MDHEN, CDR2 SYDVKM. This CDR3 comprises 13 residues. Here immunoSEQ multiplex PCR was the method, and the copy in TCRdb shows in-frame clones only, minus some. This sample has under 200,000 clones, with about 90% found just once. Material: PBMCs. This sequence joins TRBV28 and TRBJ1-5, with D hard to call. This receptor was obtained from a man aged 18 to 29 in good health and CMV-seropositive. As DNA, the CDR3 is TGTGCCAGCAGTTTACAGGCGGGTCAGCCCCAGCATTTT. This gives the protein CASSLQAGQPQHF.